This record covers a single T cell receptor (beta chain). The CDR3 consists of 18 residues. Profiled with immunoSEQ multiplex PCR; TCRdb holds only in-frame clones, not every one. The data show 40,000 to 45,000 clones, approximately 90% seen once. This sample is drawn from a study of T cell changes during pregnancy in multiple sclerosis. Sample: CD4+ T cells from peripheral blood mononuclear cells, taken before pregnancy. The receptor comes from a female donor with multiple sclerosis, enrolled in a pregnancy study. The chain recombines TRBV21-1 with TRBJ2-5; the table gives TRBD2 as D, unverified against the DNA. TRBV21-1 is marked as a pseudogene. CDR3 bases: TGTGCCAGCAGCCCACGGACTAGCGGCGGGATCGTTGTTGAGACCCAGTACTTC. Its protein is CASSPRTSGGIVVETQYF.